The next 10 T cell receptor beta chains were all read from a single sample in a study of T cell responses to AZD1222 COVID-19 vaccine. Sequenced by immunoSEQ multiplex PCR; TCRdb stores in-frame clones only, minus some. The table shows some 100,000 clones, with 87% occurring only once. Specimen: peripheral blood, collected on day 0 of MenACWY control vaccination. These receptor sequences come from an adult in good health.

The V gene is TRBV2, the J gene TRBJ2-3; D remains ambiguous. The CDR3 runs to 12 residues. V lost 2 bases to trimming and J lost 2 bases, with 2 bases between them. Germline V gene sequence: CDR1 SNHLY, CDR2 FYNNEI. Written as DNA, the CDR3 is TGTGCCAGCAGTGAACCCACAGATACGCAGTATTTT. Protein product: CASSEPTDTQYF.

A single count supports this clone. CDR3 DNA sequence: TGTGCCAGCAGCGTAGGGACAATCAGGGGTGAAGCTTTCTTT. Encoded protein: CASSVGTIRGEAFF. V is TRBV9 and J is TRBJ1-1; perhaps TRBD1 as D (6 bases). CDR1 is SGDLS, CDR2 YYNGEE, per germline. V was shortened by 0 bases and J by 7 bases, with 13 bases between the two germline ends. The CDR3 covers 14 residues.

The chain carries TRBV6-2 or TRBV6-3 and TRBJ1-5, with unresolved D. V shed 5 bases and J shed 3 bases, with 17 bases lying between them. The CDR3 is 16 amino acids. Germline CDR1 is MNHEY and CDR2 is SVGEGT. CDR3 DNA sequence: TGTGCCAGCAGTCGACCGCCCGGGGAACCCAATCAGCCCCAGCATTTT. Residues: CASSRPPGEPNQPQHF.

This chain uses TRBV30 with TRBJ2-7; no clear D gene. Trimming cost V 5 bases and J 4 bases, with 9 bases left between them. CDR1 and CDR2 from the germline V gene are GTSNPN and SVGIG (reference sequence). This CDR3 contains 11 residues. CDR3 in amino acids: CAWGSWYEQYF. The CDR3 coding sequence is TGTGCCTGGGGGTCGTGGTACGAGCAGTACTTC.

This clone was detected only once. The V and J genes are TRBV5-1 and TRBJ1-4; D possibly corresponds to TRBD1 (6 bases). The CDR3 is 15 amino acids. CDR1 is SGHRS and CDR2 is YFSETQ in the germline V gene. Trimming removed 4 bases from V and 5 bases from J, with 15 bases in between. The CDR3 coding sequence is TGCGCCAGCAGCCTGGAACAGGGCGGCAATGAAAAACTGTTTTTT. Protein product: CASSLEQGGNEKLFF. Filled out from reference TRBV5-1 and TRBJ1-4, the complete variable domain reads KAGVTQTPRYLIKTRGQQVTLSCSPISGHRSVSWYQQTPGQGLQFLFEYFSETQRNKGNFPGRFSGRQFSNSRSEMNVSTLELGDSALYLCASSLEQGGNEKLFFGSGTQLSVL.

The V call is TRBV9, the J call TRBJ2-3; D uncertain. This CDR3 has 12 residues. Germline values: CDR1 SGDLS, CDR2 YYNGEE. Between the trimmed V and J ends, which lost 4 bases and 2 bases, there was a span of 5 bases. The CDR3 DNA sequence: TGTGCCAGCAGCCCAATCACAGATACGCAGTATTTT. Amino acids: CASSPITDTQYF.

The CDR3 bases are TGTGCCTGGAGTAAAGACTATACCGGGGAGCTGTTTTTT. Its protein is CAWSKDYTGELFF. This chain joins TRBV30 and TRBJ2-2, with a possible D match to TRBD2 (5 bases). V was clipped by 2 bases and J by 5 bases, with 9 bases between them. Germline V gene sequence: CDR1 GTSNPN, CDR2 SVGIG (reference sequence). CDR3 size: 13 residues.

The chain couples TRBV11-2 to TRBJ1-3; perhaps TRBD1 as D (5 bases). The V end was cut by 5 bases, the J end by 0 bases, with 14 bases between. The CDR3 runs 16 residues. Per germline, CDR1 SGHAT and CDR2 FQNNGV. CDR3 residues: CASSPRGRLSGNTIYF. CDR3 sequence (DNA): TGTGCCAGCAGCCCCCGGGGCAGGCTCTCTGGAAACACCATATATTTT.

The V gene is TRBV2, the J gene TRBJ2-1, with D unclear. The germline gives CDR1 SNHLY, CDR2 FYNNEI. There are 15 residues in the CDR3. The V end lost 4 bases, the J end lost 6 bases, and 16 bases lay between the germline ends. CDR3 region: CASSADAVGANEQFF. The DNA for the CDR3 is TGTGCCAGCAGTGCCGACGCGGTCGGAGCCAATGAGCAGTTCTTC.

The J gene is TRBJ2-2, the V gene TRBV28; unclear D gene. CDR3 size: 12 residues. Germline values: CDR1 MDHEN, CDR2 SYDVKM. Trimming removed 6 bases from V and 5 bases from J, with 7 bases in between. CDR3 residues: CASSLNTGELFF. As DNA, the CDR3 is TGTGCCAGCAGCCTGAATACCGGGGAGCTGTTTTTT.